A selection of T cell receptor beta chains follows, all from one sample in a study of human T cells and chemical hapten exposure. From the RACE reads, TCRdb called clonotypes with MiXCR, one entry per CDR3 protein. The sample carries approximately 85,000 distinct CDR3 sequences, about 9.4% recorded once. Sequencing was performed on whole blood, taken in connection with sensitization to the hapten diphenylcyclopropenone (DPC). The receptors originated from a woman aged 25 to 39 with alopecia areata. Some clones in this sample may be carry-over from other donors' samples. The CDR3 runs from the conserved cysteine through the conserved F or W. The D gene is left open where the match is weak. Part of the rows lack a size; the others show once, few, many or a class for expanded clones.

v_gene	d_gene	abundance	len	j_gene	CDR3aa	CDR3nt
TRBV30	.	many	17	TRBJ1-2	CAWSVRRSGGVGYGYTF	TGTGCCTGGAGTGTGCGAAGATCGGGAGGTGTCGGCTATGGCTACACCTTC
TRBV20-1	TRBD2	many	12	TRBJ2-1	CSVDGGTNEQFF	TGCAGTGTGGACGGGGGGACCAATGAGCAGTTCTTC
TRBV29-1	.	.	11	TRBJ2-1	CSVGEPNEQFF	TGCAGCGTTGGGGAACCCAATGAGCAGTTCTTC
TRBV3-1	.	few	14	TRBJ1-1	CASSNRAPNTEAFF	TGTGCCAGCAGTAACAGGGCCCCGAACACTGAAGCTTTCTTT
TRBV7-2	TRBD1	.	15	TRBJ1-1	CASKIGGTGVTEAFF	TGTGCCAGCAAGATAGGAGGGACAGGGGTTACTGAAGCTTTCTTT
TRBV29-1	.	.	13	TRBJ2-2	CSVQTRGTGELFF	TGCAGCGTCCAAACCCGGGGAACCGGGGAGCTGTTTTTT
TRBV28	.	.	14	TRBJ2-7	CASRTQGGSYEQYF	TGTGCCAGCAGGACACAGGGCGGCTCCTACGAGCAGTACTTC
TRBV7-9	.	many	13	TRBJ1-1	CASSLGQRGSAFF	TGTGCCAGCAGCCTGGGCCAAAGGGGGTCAGCTTTCTTT
TRBV27	.	.	12	TRBJ2-4	CASSNSQNIQYF	TGTGCCAGCAGTAACAGCCAAAACATTCAGTACTTC
TRBV10-3	TRBD1	many	13	TRBJ2-7	CAIGTGGPYEQYF	TGTGCCATTGGGACAGGGGGCCCGTACGAGCAGTACTTC
TRBV6-4	.	.	13	TRBJ1-1	CASSQQVGTEAFF	TGTGCCAGCAGTCAACAGGTGGGCACTGAAGCTTTCTTT
TRBV2	.	.	13	TRBJ2-2	CASLRENTGELFF	TGTGCCAGTCTTAGAGAGAACACCGGGGAGCTGTTTTTT
TRBV28	.	.	12	TRBJ2-7	CASSPRLHEQYF	TGTGCCAGCAGCCCCAGGTTACACGAGCAGTACTTC
TRBV28	TRBD1	many	17	TRBJ1-5	CASSPWGQTYSNQPQHF	TGTGCCAGCAGTCCGTGGGGACAGACTTATAGCAATCAGCCCCAGCATTTT
TRBV27	.	.	14	TRBJ1-2	CASSFGGAATGYTF	TGTGCCAGCAGTTTTGGAGGGGCCGCAACCGGCTACACCTTC
TRBV7-8	.	.	17	TRBJ1-2	CASSLGSWRMANYGYTF	TGTGCCAGCAGCTTAGGATCGTGGAGAATGGCTAACTATGGCTACACCTTC
TRBV10-2	.	many	14	TRBJ2-7	CASSRGTEAYEQYF	TGCGCCAGCAGTCGCGGGACAGAAGCCTACGAGCAGTACTTC
TRBV7-3	TRBD2	few	18	TRBJ2-3	CASSLNPRGGDPTNTQYF	TGTGCCAGCAGCTTAAACCCCCGCGGGGGGGACCCCACGAATACGCAGTATTTT
TRBV10-1	TRBD2	.	15	TRBJ2-1	CASSSGLAGGEEQFF	TGCGCCAGCTCATCGGGACTAGCGGGAGGGGAAGAGCAGTTCTTC
TRBV6-6	.	.	14	TRBJ1-1	CASSYTNKNTEAFF	TGTGCCAGCAGTTACACCAACAAGAACACTGAAGCTTTCTTT
TRBV5-6	.	many	13	TRBJ2-1	CASSLRREGEQFF	TGTGCCAGCAGCTTGCGGCGGGAAGGTGAGCAGTTCTTC
TRBV7-3	.	many	14	TRBJ2-3	CASSPWGSPDTQYF	TGTGCCAGCAGCCCTTGGGGGTCCCCAGATACGCAGTATTTT
TRBV14	TRBD1	.	15	TRBJ1-2	CASSQVRGANYGYTF	TGTGCCAGCAGCCAAGTCAGGGGGGCTAACTATGGCTACACCTTC
TRBV5-6	.	many	13	TRBJ1-1	CASSLANRVSAFF	TGTGCCAGCAGCTTGGCCAACAGGGTTTCAGCTTTCTTT
TRBV4-1	TRBD1	.	14	TRBJ2-7	CASSQRQGANEQYF	TGCGCCAGCAGCCAACGCCAGGGGGCGAACGAGCAGTACTTC
TRBV28	TRBD1	.	14	TRBJ2-7	CASSLQGAAYEQYF	TGTGCCAGCAGTCTACAGGGGGCTGCCTACGAGCAGTACTTC
TRBV4-2	.	many	17	TRBJ2-1	CASSQRGAESSYNEQFF	TGTGCCAGCAGCCAAAGGGGAGCGGAGTCCTCCTACAATGAGCAGTTCTTC
TRBV3-1	.	many	16	TRBJ1-6	CASSQDPPGVNSPLHF	TGTGCCAGCAGCCAAGATCCGCCGGGGGTTAATTCACCCCTCCACTTT
TRBV7-9	TRBD2	many	15	TRBJ2-3	CATSGLAGVGDTQYF	TGTGCCACTTCGGGACTAGCGGGAGTAGGAGATACGCAGTATTTT
TRBV7-2	TRBD1	few	13	TRBJ1-2	CASSLDRENGYTF	TGTGCCAGCAGCTTGGACAGGGAGAATGGCTACACCTTC
TRBV5-4	TRBD1	many	15	TRBJ2-2	CASSLATGGTGELFF	TGTGCCAGCAGCTTGGCCACAGGGGGCACCGGGGAGCTGTTTTTT
TRBV7-8	TRBD2	many	14	TRBJ2-1	CASSRLAGDNEQFF	TGTGCCAGCAGCCGACTAGCGGGAGACAATGAGCAGTTCTTC
TRBV4-3	TRBD1	.	17	TRBJ2-6	CASSQVVRGYGANVLTF	TGCGCCAGCAGCCAAGTCGTCAGGGGGTACGGGGCCAACGTCCTGACTTTC
TRBV4-1	.	.	14	TRBJ1-1	CASSQGLGGTEAFF	TGCGCCAGCAGCCAAGGGTTAGGGGGGACTGAAGCTTTCTTT
TRBV28	.	many	16	TRBJ2-7	CASSPTPGRVLYEQYF	TGTGCCAGCAGTCCAACCCCGGGCAGGGTTCTCTACGAGCAGTACTTC
TRBV4-1	TRBD2	many	17	TRBJ2-1	CASSQDFAGGTYNEQFF	TGCGCCAGCAGCCAAGATTTCGCGGGAGGGACCTACAATGAGCAGTTCTTC
TRBV7-8	.	few	13	TRBJ2-4	CASSLGNMDIQYF	TGTGCCAGCAGCTTAGGAAACATGGACATTCAGTACTTC
TRBV11-2	TRBD1	many	16	TRBJ1-3	CASSPRTGTSGNTIYF	TGTGCCAGCAGCCCCCGGACAGGGACGTCTGGAAACACCATATATTTT
TRBV10-3	TRBD1	few	15	TRBJ1-5	CAISDGTGGVMPQHF	TGTGCCATCAGTGATGGTACAGGGGGTGTCATGCCCCAGCATTTT
TRBV3-1	.	many	14	TRBJ1-2	CASSQDQQYRGYTF	TGTGCCAGCAGCCAAGATCAACAGTACCGTGGCTACACCTTC
TRBV27	.	many	17	TRBJ2-3	CATRDLGRRATTDTQYF	TGTGCCACCCGGGACCTTGGTAGGCGGGCTACGACAGATACGCAGTATTTT
TRBV5-1	TRBD1	.	12	TRBJ2-7	CASSWTGNEQYF	TGCGCCAGCAGCTGGACAGGTAACGAGCAGTACTTC
TRBV19	.	many	13	TRBJ2-2	CASSIVGPGELFF	TGTGCCAGTAGTATAGTCGGTCCCGGGGAGCTGTTTTTT
TRBV5-4	TRBD1	.	15	TRBJ1-2	CASSGGTGHNYGYTF	TGTGCCAGCAGCGGAGGGACAGGGCACAACTATGGCTACACCTTC
TRBV28	.	many	12	TRBJ2-2	CATQENTGELFF	TGTGCTACACAGGAAAACACCGGGGAGCTGTTTTTT
TRBV7-2	.	many	14	TRBJ2-1	CASSLALYANEQFF	TGTGCCAGCAGCTTAGCGCTTTATGCAAATGAGCAGTTCTTC
TRBV7-9	.	few	15	TRBJ1-4	CASSLDPGRDEKLFF	TGTGCCAGCAGCTTAGATCCGGGCAGGGATGAAAAACTGTTTTTT
TRBV11-2	TRBD1	.	16	TRBJ1-2	CASSPGVTGGWNGYTF	TGTGCCAGCAGCCCGGGGGTCACAGGGGGCTGGAATGGCTACACCTTC